This TCR beta chain is drawn from a study of OX40 agonist ivuxolimab in advanced cancers. Across the study: Patients were infused with ivuxolimab every 2 weeks at 0.01 to 10 mg/kg. Previous treatment with anti-PD-1, anti-PD-L1 or anti-CTLA-4 therapy was allowed; under 50% had received some. Findings and limits, study-wide: At doses 0.1 to 3.0 mg/kg, CD4+ and CD8+ clones expanded.

TCRdb's table, derived via immunoSEQ multiplex PCR, lists solely in-frame clones and lacks some. The top ten hold roughly 4% of the sample, which has tens of thousands of clones, about 89% seen once. Trimming removed 3 bases at V and 9 bases at J, with 15 bases between. Germline lookup yields CDR1 LNHDA and CDR2 SQIVND (reference sequence). The CDR3 runs 14 residues. Worth noting for this clone: The antigen remains undetermined.

The chain has TRBV19 and TRBJ1-5; D remains unclear. The receptor was derived from an adult with an advanced solid tumor such as melanoma, head and neck, liver or kidney cancer. The sequencing used CD4+ or CD8+ T cells sorted from blood, collected in a trial of the OX40 agonist ivuxolimab. CDR3 residues: CASSIDGAPGPQHF. In DNA, the CDR3 is TGTGCCAGTAGTATTGACGGAGCCCCAGGGCCCCAGCATTTT.